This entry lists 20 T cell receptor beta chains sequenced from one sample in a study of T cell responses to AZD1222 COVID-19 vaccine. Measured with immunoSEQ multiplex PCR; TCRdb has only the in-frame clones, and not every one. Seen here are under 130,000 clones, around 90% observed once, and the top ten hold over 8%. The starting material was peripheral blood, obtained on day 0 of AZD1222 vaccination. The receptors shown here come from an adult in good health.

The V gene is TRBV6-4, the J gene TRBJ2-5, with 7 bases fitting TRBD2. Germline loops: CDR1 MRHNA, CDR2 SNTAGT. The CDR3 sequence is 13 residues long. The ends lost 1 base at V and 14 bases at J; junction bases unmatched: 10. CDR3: CASSDWNTLAYYF. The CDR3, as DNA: TGTGCCAGCAGTGACTGGAACACACTAGCGTATTACTTC.

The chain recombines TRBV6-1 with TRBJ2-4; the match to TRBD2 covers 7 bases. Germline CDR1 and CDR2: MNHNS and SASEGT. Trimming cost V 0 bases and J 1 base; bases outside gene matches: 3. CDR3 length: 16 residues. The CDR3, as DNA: TGTGCCAGCAGTGAAGCGCTGGGGGGGGCCAAAAACATTCAGTACTTC. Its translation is CASSEALGGAKNIQYF.

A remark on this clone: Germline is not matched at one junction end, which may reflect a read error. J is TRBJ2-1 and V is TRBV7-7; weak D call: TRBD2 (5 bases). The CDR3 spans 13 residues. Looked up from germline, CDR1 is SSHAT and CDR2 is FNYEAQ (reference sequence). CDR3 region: CASSQRTNDEQFF. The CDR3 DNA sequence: TGTGCTAGCAGCCAGCGGACCAACGATGAGCAGTTCTTC.

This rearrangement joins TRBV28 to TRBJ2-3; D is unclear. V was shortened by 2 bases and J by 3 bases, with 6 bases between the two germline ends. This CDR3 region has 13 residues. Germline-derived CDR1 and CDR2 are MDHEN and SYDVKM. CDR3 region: CASSLTRTDTQYF. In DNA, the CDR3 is TGTGCCAGCAGTTTAACGAGGACAGATACGCAGTATTTT. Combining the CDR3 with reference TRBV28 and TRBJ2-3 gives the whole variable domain DVKVTQSSRYLVKRTGEKVFLECVQDMDHENMFWYRQDPGLGLRLIYFSYDVKMKEKGDIPEGYSVSREKKERFSLILESASTNQTSMYLCASSLTRTDTQYFGPGTRLTVL.

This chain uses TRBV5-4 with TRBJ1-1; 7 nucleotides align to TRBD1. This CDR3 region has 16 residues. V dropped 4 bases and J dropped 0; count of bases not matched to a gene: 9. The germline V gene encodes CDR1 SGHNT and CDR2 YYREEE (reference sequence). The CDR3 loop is CASSPRRGQMNTEAFF. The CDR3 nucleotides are TGTGCCAGCAGCCCCCGAAGGGGACAGATGAACACTGAAGCTTTCTTT.

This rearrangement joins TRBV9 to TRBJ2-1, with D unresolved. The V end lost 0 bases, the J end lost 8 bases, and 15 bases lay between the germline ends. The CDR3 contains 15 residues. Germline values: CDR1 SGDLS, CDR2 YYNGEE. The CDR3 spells CASSVALASGHEQFF. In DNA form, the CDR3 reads TGTGCCAGCAGCGTAGCTCTGGCCTCCGGTCATGAGCAGTTCTTC.

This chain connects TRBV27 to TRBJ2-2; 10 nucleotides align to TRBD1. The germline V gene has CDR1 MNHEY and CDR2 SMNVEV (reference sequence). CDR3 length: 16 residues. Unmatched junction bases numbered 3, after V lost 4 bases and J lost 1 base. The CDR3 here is CASSSWDRGNTGELFF. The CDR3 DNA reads TGTGCCAGCAGTTCCTGGGACAGGGGGAACACCGGGGAGCTGTTTTTT.

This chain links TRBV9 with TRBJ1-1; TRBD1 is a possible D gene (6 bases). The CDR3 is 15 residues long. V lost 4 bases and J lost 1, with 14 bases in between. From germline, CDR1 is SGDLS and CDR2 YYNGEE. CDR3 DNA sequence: TGTGCCAGCAGCCTTAGGGGACACGAGAACACTGAAGCTTTCTTT. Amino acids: CASSLRGHENTEAFF.

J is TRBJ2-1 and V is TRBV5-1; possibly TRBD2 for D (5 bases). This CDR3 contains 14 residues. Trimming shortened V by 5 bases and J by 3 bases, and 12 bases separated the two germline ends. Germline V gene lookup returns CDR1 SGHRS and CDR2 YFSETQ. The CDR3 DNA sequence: TGCGCCAGCAGACGGGATACGGACTACAATGAGCAGTTCTTC. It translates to CASRRDTDYNEQFF.

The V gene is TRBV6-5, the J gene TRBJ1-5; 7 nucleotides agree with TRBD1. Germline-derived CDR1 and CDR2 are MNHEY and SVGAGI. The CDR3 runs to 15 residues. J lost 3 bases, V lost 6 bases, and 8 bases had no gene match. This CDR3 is CASRRGQQNNQPQHF. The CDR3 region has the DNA TGTGCCAGCAGAAGGGGACAGCAAAACAATCAGCCCCAGCATTTT.

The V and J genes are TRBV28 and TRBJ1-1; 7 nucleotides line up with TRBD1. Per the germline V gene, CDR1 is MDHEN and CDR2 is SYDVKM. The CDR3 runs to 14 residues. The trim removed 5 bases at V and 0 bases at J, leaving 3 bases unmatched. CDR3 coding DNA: TGTGCCAGCAGTCCACAGGGGATGAACACTGAAGCTTTCTTT. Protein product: CASSPQGMNTEAFF.

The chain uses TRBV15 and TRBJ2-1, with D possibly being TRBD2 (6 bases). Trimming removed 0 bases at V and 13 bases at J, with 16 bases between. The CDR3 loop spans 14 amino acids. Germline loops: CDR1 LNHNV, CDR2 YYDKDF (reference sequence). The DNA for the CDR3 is TGTGCCACCAGCAGAGATCGCGGGACCGCACCCCAGTTCTTC. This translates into CATSRDRGTAPQFF.

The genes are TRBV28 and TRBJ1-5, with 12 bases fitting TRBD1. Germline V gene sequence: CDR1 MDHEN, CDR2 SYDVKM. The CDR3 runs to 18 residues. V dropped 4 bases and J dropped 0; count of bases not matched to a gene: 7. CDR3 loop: CASSSGTGGIFSNQPQHF. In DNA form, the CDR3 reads TGTGCCAGCAGTTCCGGGACAGGGGGCATATTTAGCAATCAGCCCCAGCATTTT.

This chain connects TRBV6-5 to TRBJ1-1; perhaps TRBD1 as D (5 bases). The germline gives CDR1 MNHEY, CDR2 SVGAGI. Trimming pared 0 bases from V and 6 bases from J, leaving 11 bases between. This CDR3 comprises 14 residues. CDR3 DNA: TGTGCCAGCAGTTACTCGGTCGGGGCGGCTGAAGCTTTCTTT. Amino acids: CASSYSVGAAEAFF.

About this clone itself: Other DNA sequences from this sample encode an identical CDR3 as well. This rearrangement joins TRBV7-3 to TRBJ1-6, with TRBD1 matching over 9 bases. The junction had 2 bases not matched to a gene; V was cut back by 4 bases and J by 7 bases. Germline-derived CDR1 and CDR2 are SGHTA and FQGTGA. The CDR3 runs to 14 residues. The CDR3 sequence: CASSSGQGNSPLHF. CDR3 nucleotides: TGTGCCAGCAGCTCGGGACAGGGAAATTCACCCCTCCACTTT.

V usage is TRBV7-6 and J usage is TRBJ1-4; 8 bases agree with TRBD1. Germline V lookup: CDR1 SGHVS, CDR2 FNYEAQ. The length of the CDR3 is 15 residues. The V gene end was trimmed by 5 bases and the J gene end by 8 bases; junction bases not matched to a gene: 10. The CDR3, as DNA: TGTGCCAGCAGCCCGCAGGGGGCGGTGGGGGAAAAACTGTTTTTT. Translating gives CASSPQGAVGEKLFF.

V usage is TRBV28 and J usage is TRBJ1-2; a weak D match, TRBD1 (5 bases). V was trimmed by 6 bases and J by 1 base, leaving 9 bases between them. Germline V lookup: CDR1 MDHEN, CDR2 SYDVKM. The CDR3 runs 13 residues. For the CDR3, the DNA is TGTGCCAGCAGGGAAGGGGTTAACTATGGCTACACCTTC. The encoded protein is CASREGVNYGYTF.

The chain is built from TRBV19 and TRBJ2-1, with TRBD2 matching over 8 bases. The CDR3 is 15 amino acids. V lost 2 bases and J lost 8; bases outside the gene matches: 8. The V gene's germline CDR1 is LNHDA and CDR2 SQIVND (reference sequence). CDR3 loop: CASSITGLAVDEQFF. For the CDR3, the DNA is TGTGCCAGTAGTATAACCGGACTAGCAGTCGATGAGCAGTTCTTC.

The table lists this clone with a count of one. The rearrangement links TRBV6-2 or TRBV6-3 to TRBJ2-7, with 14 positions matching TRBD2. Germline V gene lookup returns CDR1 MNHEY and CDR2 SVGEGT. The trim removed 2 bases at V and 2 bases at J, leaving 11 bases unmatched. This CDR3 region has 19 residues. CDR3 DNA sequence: TGTGCCAGCAGTTACCCTGGGGGACTAGCGGGAGTCGGGACCTACGAGCAGTACTTC. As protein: CASSYPGGLAGVGTYEQYF.

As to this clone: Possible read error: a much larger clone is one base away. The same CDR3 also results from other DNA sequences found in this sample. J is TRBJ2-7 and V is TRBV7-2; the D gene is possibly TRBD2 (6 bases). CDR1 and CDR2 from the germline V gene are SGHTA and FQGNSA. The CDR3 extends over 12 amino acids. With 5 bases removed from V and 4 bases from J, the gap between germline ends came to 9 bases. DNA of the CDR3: TGTGCCAGCAGCCCCGGGGGTTACGAGCAGTACTTC. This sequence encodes CASSPGGYEQYF.